This T cell receptor (beta chain) came from a study of CD8+ T cells in alopecia areata (dated by TCRdb to the late 2010s). About the study as a whole: The study used high-throughput TCRbeta sequencing to examine T cell clonal expansion in alopecia areata, in both the C3H/HeJ mouse model and human patients. Human TCRbeta sequencing covered scalp tissue and sorted CD4+ and CD8+ peripheral blood T cells from patchy and totalis/universalis alopecia areata patients and healthy controls. Scalp clonality was compared across normal scalp (n=4), patchy alopecia areata scalp (n=8), and alopecia totalis/universalis scalp (n=8). RNA was extracted with the PAXgene miRNA kit for fixed scalp, the miRNeasy kit for PBMCs, and the RNeasy kit for mouse skin. immunoSEQ multiplex PCR using 35 Vbeta forward primers and 13 Jbeta reverse primers was used to amplify TCRbeta CDR3 regions. Study-level results and caveats: Shared TCR sequences between patients were less evident than in mice, which may be partly attributable to HLA diversity in the patient population. Compared with normal scalp, lesional scalp, particularly in alopecia totalis/universalis, had higher clonality and more expanded CD8+ clones, which suggests antigenic drive. Unlike mouse skin, which is dominated by gammadelta T cells, normal human skin has resident alphabeta T cells that are also sequenced, and this complicates analysis of the scalp TCR repertoire.

This clone was counted only a few times. No cognate antigen has been identified for it. The record has no base qualities; no much larger clone is one base away. The method behind the library was the immunoSEQ multiplex PCR assay. RNA was extracted from all samples and reverse transcribed into cDNA, which served as template for TCR sequencing. First-strand cDNA was synthesized using SuperScript III with a 2:1 mix of oligo-dT and random hexamers. A synthetic immune receptor repertoire was used to measure amplification bias, and any remaining bias was corrected computationally. The original pipeline was this. Raw reads were preprocessed to remove errors, and CDR3 was defined by IMGT conventions from the conserved cysteine to phenylalanine. To get clonality, Shannon entropy was normalized by log2 of the number of productive unique TCRs and the result was subtracted from 1. Scalp TCRbeta sequences were cross-referenced with sorted blood CD4 and CD8 repertoires so that the CD4 or CD8 identity of scalp clones could be inferred. The immuneACCESS repertoire file appears here via TCRdb, limited to in-frame rearrangements. These files lack a portion of the clones; in checked studies, under half of the deficit traces to unresolved V genes, and the cause of the others is not known. That table supplies the V and J calls and clone size; D and trimming were determined from the DNA. For this sample there are about 140,000 clones; 55% appear just once. Together, the top ten hold 4.8% of the sample.

The CDR1 and CDR2 encoded by the germline V gene are SGHRS and YFSETQ. From the cysteine up to the phenylalanine, the CDR3 has a length of 14 residues. The retained sequence is limited to the CDR3, 42 bases, with the frame set at the first base. V is pared back by 5 bases and J by 1 base, with 13 bases lying between the germline termini. PBMCs were separated by density centrifugation and stained for CD3, CD4 and CD8, after which CD4+ and CD8+ T cells were sorted on a FACSAria. Scalp biopsies and blood samples were provided by unaffected controls. The clonotype was recovered from a human donor in good health. Recombination joined TRBV5-1 with TRBJ2-7; the D assignment is uncertain and may be TRBD1 or TRBD2, with 5 bases supporting each. Material: CD4+ T cells sorted from blood. The DNA reads TGCGCCAGCAGAAATGAGTGGGGGTCCTACGAGCAGTACTTC. This yields the protein CASRNEWGSYEQYF.